The 14 T cell receptor beta chains below were found in one sample sequenced in a study of OX40 agonist ivuxolimab in advanced cancers. The protocol was immunoSEQ multiplex PCR, while the TCRdb copy is restricted to in-frame clones and leaves out a portion. The sample yields over 55,000 clones, around 83% seen once. Sequenced here: CD4+ or CD8+ T cells sorted from blood, sampled in a trial of the OX40 agonist ivuxolimab. The receptors shown here come from an adult with an advanced solid tumor such as melanoma, head and neck, liver or kidney cancer.

The chain carries TRBV10-3 and TRBJ1-5; D is unclear. CDR3 length: 13 amino acids. Germline lookup yields CDR1 ENHRY and CDR2 SYGVKD. V gave up 0 bases and J gave up 5 bases, with 5 bases separating them. Here the CDR3 reads CAISESPDQPQHF. The CDR3 coding sequence is TGTGCCATCAGTGAGTCCCCGGATCAGCCCCAGCATTTT.

V usage is TRBV29-1 and J usage is TRBJ1-1, with D uncertain. The CDR3 extends over 10 amino acids. CDR1 is SQVTM, CDR2 ANQGSEA, per germline. The V end was cut by 3 bases, the J end by 7 bases, with 6 bases between. Here the CDR3 reads CSVDVLEAFF. The CDR3 bases are TGCAGCGTTGACGTACTTGAAGCTTTCTTT.

J is TRBJ1-2 and V is TRBV6-5; D uncertain. V was cut by 6 bases and J by 4 bases, with 9 bases left in between. The CDR3 length is 12 residues. Germline V gene data show CDR1 as MNHEY and CDR2 as SVGAGI. The DNA for the CDR3 is TGTGCCAGCAGCCTTAACAGCTATGGCTACACCTTC. Translating it yields CASSLNSYGYTF.

The V gene is TRBV6-5, the J gene TRBJ2-7; 9 positions agree with TRBD1. Germline CDR1 reads MNHEY; CDR2 reads SVGAGI. This CDR3 is built from 15 residues. J lost 4 bases, V lost 6 bases, and 10 bases had no gene match. The CDR3 reads CASSRPGQGSYEQYF. The CDR3 bases are TGTGCCAGCAGCCGACCGGGACAGGGATCGTACGAGCAGTACTTC.

V usage is TRBV5-1 and J usage is TRBJ1-4; 8 bases are a match to TRBD1. The CDR3 is 15 residues long. Unmatched junction bases numbered 5, after V lost 0 bases and J lost 7 bases. The germline V gene encodes CDR1 SGHRS and CDR2 YFSETQ. DNA of the CDR3: TGCGCCAGCAGCTTGGGAGGACAGGGAGGTGAAAAACTGTTTTTT. It specifies CASSLGGQGGEKLFF.

This clone is a singleton in its sample. The CDR3 loop reads CASSEGVGTLGGDTQYF. CDR3 bases: TGTGCCAGCAGTGAAGGAGTTGGGACCCTAGGGGGAGATACGCAGTATTTT. The chain uses TRBV2 and TRBJ2-3, with a possible D match to TRBD1 (6 bases). The CDR3 loop spans 17 amino acids. The germline CDR1 and CDR2 sequences are SNHLY and FYNNEI. Trimming left V 1 base short and J 5 bases short, with 19 bases between.

The CDR3 sequence: CASSVEPLTSDTQYF. DNA of the CDR3: TGTGCCAGCAGCGTAGAGCCCCTGACTAGCGATACGCAGTATTTT. The chain has TRBV9 and TRBJ2-3; TRBD2 matches 7 bases. This CDR3 is 15 amino acids long. V lost 0 bases, J lost 6 bases, and 7 bases stayed unmatched. Per the germline V gene, CDR1 is SGDLS and CDR2 is YYNGEE.

The chain joins TRBV28 to TRBJ2-2; 8 bases line up with TRBD2. V was pared by 8 bases and J by 1 base, with 3 bases of the junction left unmatched. The CDR3 loop spans 14 amino acids. Per germline, CDR1 MDHEN and CDR2 SYDVKM. The CDR3 protein is CASSRGGNTGELFF. In DNA, the CDR3 is TGTGCCAGCTCACGGGGGGGGAACACCGGGGAGCTGTTTTTT. The full variable domain, rest sourced from reference TRBV28 and TRBJ2-2, is DVKVTQSSRYLVKRTGEKVFLECVQDMDHENMFWYRQDPGLGLRLIYFSYDVKMKEKGDIPEGYSVSREKKERFSLILESASTNQTSMYLCASSRGGNTGELFFGEGSRLTVL.

The rearrangement links TRBV5-1 to TRBJ2-1; D not resolved. The V and J ends lost 4 bases and 10 bases respectively, with 12 bases between them. This CDR3 contains 12 residues. Germline assignment: CDR1 SGHRS and CDR2 YFSETQ. The CDR3 spells CASSLEIGEQFF. CDR3 nucleotides: TGCGCCAGCAGCCTGGAGATCGGGGAGCAGTTCTTC. Looking up the rest from reference TRBV5-1 and TRBJ2-1 gives the full variable domain: KAGVTQTPRYLIKTRGQQVTLSCSPISGHRSVSWYQQTPGQGLQFLFEYFSETQRNKGNFPGRFSGRQFSNSRSEMNVSTLELGDSALYLCASSLEIGEQFFGPGTRLTVL.

This chain joins TRBV2 and TRBJ2-1; TRBD2 agrees at 9 bases. The CDR3 runs to 14 residues. Per germline, CDR1 SNHLY and CDR2 FYNNEI. After removal of 8 bases from V and 7 bases from J, the junction contained 9 bases not matched to a gene. CDR3 coding DNA: TGTGCCAGCGCCCCGGGCCTAGCGGGGAATGAGCAGTTCTTC. As protein: CASAPGLAGNEQFF.

The chain has TRBV7-8 and TRBJ1-2; 8 bases are shared with TRBD1. J was trimmed by 7 bases and V by 1 base; bases with no gene match: 5. This CDR3 is 14 amino acids long. Germline V gene data show CDR1 as SGHVS and CDR2 as FQNEAQ. The CDR3 nucleotides read TGTGCCAGCAGCTTAGGCCAGGGGGCCTTTGGCTACACCTTC. This gives the protein CASSLGQGAFGYTF.

The chain's CDR3 is CASSPFRGNTEAFF. The CDR3, as DNA: TGTGCCAGCAGCCCCTTCCGGGGAAACACTGAAGCTTTCTTT. The chain carries TRBV6-5 and TRBJ1-1; D ambiguous. Germline CDR1 is MNHEY and CDR2 is SVGAGI. V lost 6 bases and J lost 2, with 13 bases in between. The CDR3 has 14 amino acids.

V and J are TRBV6-6 and TRBJ2-1, with TRBD2 matching 14 bases. The CDR3 length is 16 residues. The V segment lost 5 bases and the J segment 10 bases; nucleotides outside the gene matches: 10. Germline V gene data show CDR1 as MNHNY and CDR2 as SVGAGI (reference sequence). The CDR3: CASSVKTSGGASEQFF. The CDR3 DNA follows: TGTGCCAGCAGTGTAAAGACTAGCGGGGGGGCGTCCGAGCAGTTCTTC.

The gene calls are TRBV6-6 and TRBJ1-5, with 9 bases fitting TRBD1. Trimming removed 2 bases from V and 5 bases from J; junction bases left unmatched: 7. Germline CDR1 reads MNHNY; CDR2 reads SVGAGI (reference sequence). This CDR3 region has 16 residues. DNA of the CDR3: TGTGCCAGCAGTTACGGGACAGGGAGGAGAGATCAGCCCCAGCATTTT. Translated, it gives CASSYGTGRRDQPQHF.